The source of this TCR beta chain is a study of blood T cell repertoires in COVID-19. The CDR3 sequence is 16 residues long. The V end was cut by 5 bases, the J end by 2 bases, with 13 bases between. Germline lookup yields CDR1 KGHSH and CDR2 LQKENI. The data were produced by immunoSEQ multiplex PCR, yet TCRdb's version contains in-frame clones alone and is incomplete. The table includes 200,000 to 250,000 clones, roughly 85% detected once. The sequence derives from a man aged 45-65 years who had recovered from COVID-19. This chain links TRBV18 with TRBJ2-6; D might be TRBD1 (6 bases). The sequencing input was peripheral blood. The CDR3 DNA reads TGTGCCAGCTCAACAATCTACAGGGCTGGGGCCAACGTCCTGACTTTC. Translating it yields CASSTIYRAGANVLTF.